Listed below are T cell receptor beta chains from one sample, sequenced in a study of blood T cell repertoires in COVID-19. The table came from immunoSEQ multiplex PCR; TCRdb's copy has only in-frame clones and leaves some out. The repertoire includes 95,000 to 120,000 clones, approximately 70% of them detected once, and less than 2% sits in the top ten. Sequencing used peripheral blood. These receptors were collected from a woman in her thirties or forties with acute or convalescent COVID-19. Each CDR3 is given with its conserved first and last residue. The D gene is left open where the match is weak. Clone size is not always given. Where it is, it says once, few, many or a class for expanded clones.

clone size: -
J gene: TRBJ1-2
D gene: -
V gene: TRBV2
CDR3 DNA: TGTGCCAGCAGTGAAGCCCTCTTCAGTTTCTATGGCTACACCTTC
CDR3 protein: CASSEALFSFYGYTF

clone size: -
J gene: TRBJ2-2
D gene: TRBD1
V gene: TRBV5-1
CDR3 DNA: TGCGCCAGCATGGAACAGGGGAACGGGGAGCTGTTTTTT
CDR3 protein: CASMEQGNGELFF

clone size: -
J gene: TRBJ2-7
D gene: TRBD1
V gene: TRBV19
CDR3 DNA: TGTGCCAGTAGTATCCTTGCAGGGGGTAACTACGAGCAGTACTTC
CDR3 protein: CASSILAGGNYEQYF

clone size: once
J gene: TRBJ1-6
D gene: TRBD1
V gene: TRBV27
CDR3 DNA: TGTGCCAGCAGTCGCAGGACAGGCAATTCACCCCTCCACTTT
CDR3 protein: CASSRRTGNSPLHF

clone size: few
J gene: TRBJ1-1
D gene: -
V gene: TRBV4-1
CDR3 DNA: TGCGCCAGCAGCCAAACCGGGACATTCGATAGGGCTTTCTTT
CDR3 protein: CASSQTGTFDRAFF

clone size: once
J gene: TRBJ1-2
D gene: -
V gene: TRBV6-5
CDR3 DNA: TGTGCCAGCAGTTACTCAGGAGACCTATATGGCTACACCTTC
CDR3 protein: CASSYSGDLYGYTF

clone size: -
J gene: TRBJ1-4
D gene: -
V gene: TRBV9
CDR3 DNA: TGTGCCAGCAGCGTGGGCGGGGATAATGAAAAACTGTTTTTT
CDR3 protein: CASSVGGDNEKLFF

clone size: many
J gene: TRBJ1-5
D gene: TRBD1
V gene: TRBV19
CDR3 DNA: TGTGCCAGTAGTATAGATCAGTGGGACAGAGGTGATCAGCCCCAGCATTTT
CDR3 protein: CASSIDQWDRGDQPQHF

clone size: -
J gene: TRBJ2-5
D gene: TRBD1
V gene: TRBV6-1
CDR3 DNA: TGTGCCAGCAGTGAAGGGACAGGATTACAAGAGACCCAGTACTTC
CDR3 protein: CASSEGTGLQETQYF

clone size: -
J gene: TRBJ2-3
D gene: TRBD2
V gene: TRBV28
CDR3 DNA: TGTGCCAGCAGTGCCACTAGCGGGGGCCTTCAAGATACGCAGTATTTT
CDR3 protein: CASSATSGGLQDTQYF